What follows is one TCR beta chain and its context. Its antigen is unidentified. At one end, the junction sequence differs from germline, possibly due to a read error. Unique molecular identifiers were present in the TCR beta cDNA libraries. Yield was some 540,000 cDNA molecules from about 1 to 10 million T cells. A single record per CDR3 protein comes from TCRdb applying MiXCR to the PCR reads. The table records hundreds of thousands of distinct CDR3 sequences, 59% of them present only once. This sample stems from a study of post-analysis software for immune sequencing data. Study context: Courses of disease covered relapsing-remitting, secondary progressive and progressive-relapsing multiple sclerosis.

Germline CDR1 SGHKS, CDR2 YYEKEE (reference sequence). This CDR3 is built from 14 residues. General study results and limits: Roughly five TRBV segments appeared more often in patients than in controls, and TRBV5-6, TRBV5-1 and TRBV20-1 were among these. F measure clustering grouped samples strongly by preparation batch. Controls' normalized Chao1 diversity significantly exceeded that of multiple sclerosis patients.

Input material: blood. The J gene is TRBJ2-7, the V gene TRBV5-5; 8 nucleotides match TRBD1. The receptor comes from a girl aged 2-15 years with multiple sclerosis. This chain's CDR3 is CASSTDRGPYGQYF. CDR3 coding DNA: TGTGCCAGCAGCACCGACAGGGGTCCCTACGGGCAGTACTTC. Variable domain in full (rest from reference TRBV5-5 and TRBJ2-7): DAGVTQSPTHLIKTRGQQVTLRCSPISGHKSVSWYQQVLGQGPQFIFQYYEKEERGRGNFPDRFSARQFPNYSSELNVNALLLGDSALYLCASSTDRGPYGQYFGPGTRLTVT.